This is a list of T cell receptor beta chains from one sample in a study of response to subunit inactivated influenza vaccine. From the RT-PCR reads, TCRdb called clonotypes with MiXCR, one entry per CDR3 protein. The table includes more than 400,000 distinct CDR3 sequences, roughly 7.9% detected once. The sequencing here drew on PBMCs from blood, taken less than 30 months after vaccination. The receptors shown here come from a man aged 50-75 years who received an inactivated influenza vaccine. Each CDR3 is given with its conserved first and last residue. The D gene is left open where the match is weak. Size values are once, few and many counts, or a class for expanded clones, and some rows have none.

TRBV10-3	.	TRBJ2-7	.	14	CAISDLGSSYEQYF	TGTGCCATCAGTGACTTGGGGAGCTCCTACGAGCAGTACTTC
TRBV7-9	.	TRBJ2-3	TRBD2	16	CASSRSERGAKDTQYF	TGTGCCAGCAGCCGCAGCGAGCGGGGGGCTAAGGATACGCAGTATTTT
TRBV6-5	few	TRBJ1-5	TRBD1	18	CASSYRTPGQGAYQPQHF	TGTGCCAGCAGTTACCGAACGCCGGGACAGGGGGCTTATCAGCCCCAGCATTTT
TRBV9	many	TRBJ1-2	.	14	CASSVEDGDYGYTF	TGTGCCAGCAGCGTAGAGGACGGAGACTATGGCTACACCTTC
TRBV7-9	few	TRBJ2-7	TRBD1	17	CASSFTTTGGRNYEQYF	TGTGCCAGCAGCTTCACAACGACAGGGGGGCGAAACTACGAGCAGTACTTC
TRBV20-1	many	TRBJ1-5	.	14	CSARVGHPNQPQHF	TGCAGTGCTAGAGTTGGACACCCCAATCAGCCCCAGCATTTT
TRBV19	.	TRBJ2-3	TRBD1	14	CASTDPGGIDTQYF	TGTGCCAGTACCGACCCAGGGGGCATTGATACGCAGTATTTT
TRBV10-3	few	TRBJ1-1	.	16	CAISEGRAETNTEAFF	TGTGCCATCAGTGAGGGCAGGGCTGAGACAAACACTGAAGCTTTCTTT
TRBV7-2	few	TRBJ2-7	TRBD2	14	CASSPIAGPYEQYF	TGTGCCAGCAGCCCAATAGCGGGACCCTACGAGCAGTACTTC
TRBV5-1	many	TRBJ2-3	.	16	CASSLAQGALTDTQYF	TGCGCCAGCAGCTTGGCACAGGGAGCCCTCACAGATACGCAGTATTTT
TRBV5-5	.	TRBJ1-4	.	16	CASSFEGLATNEKLFF	TGTGCCAGCAGCTTTGAGGGACTTGCAACTAATGAAAAACTGTTTTTT
TRBV7-8	.	TRBJ2-7	TRBD1	15	CASSSPRTGNYEQYF	TGTGCCAGCAGCTCACCTCGGACAGGGAACTACGAGCAGTACTTC
TRBV29-1	many	TRBJ2-3	.	12	CSVGGNTDTQYF	TGCAGCGTTGGGGGTAATACAGATACGCAGTATTTT
TRBV4-3	many	TRBJ2-5	.	13	CASSQTNEETQYF	TGCGCCAGCAGCCAAACCAACGAAGAGACCCAGTACTTC
TRBV28	.	TRBJ2-3	TRBD1	18	CASSRVPGQGWETDTQYF	TGTGCCAGCAGTCGGGTCCCGGGACAGGGTTGGGAGACAGATACGCAGTATTTT
TRBV5-1	.	TRBJ2-7	.	16	CASSLFIAGSSYEQYF	TGCGCCAGCAGCTTGTTCATCGCGGGAAGTTCCTACGAGCAGTACTTC
TRBV20-1	many	TRBJ1-1	.	12	CSARGGRTEAFF	TGCAGTGCTAGAGGGGGGCGCACTGAAGCTTTCTTT
TRBV12-3/TRBV12-4	many	TRBJ2-3	TRBD1	17	CASSLLTGGFSTDTQYF	TGTGCCAGCAGTTTACTAACAGGGGGATTTAGCACAGATACGCAGTATTTT
TRBV12-3/TRBV12-4	.	TRBJ1-6	.	15	CASKSDDRGNSPLHF	TGTGCCAGCAAGTCGGACGATCGGGGTAATTCACCCCTCCACTTT
TRBV5-6	.	TRBJ2-4	.	16	CASRSGRQLAKNIQYF	TGTGCCAGCAGGTCGGGGCGGCAACTAGCCAAAAACATTCAGTACTTC
TRBV7-6	.	TRBJ2-3	TRBD1	13	CASSRDRADTQYF	TGTGCCAGCAGCCGGGACAGGGCAGATACGCAGTATTTT
TRBV18	few	TRBJ1-2	.	16	CASSPGQPLFNYGYTF	TGTGCCAGCTCACCGGGACAACCACTTTTTAACTATGGCTACACCTTC
TRBV12-3/TRBV12-4	many	TRBJ1-1	TRBD1	14	CASRRGQGATEAFF	TGTGCCAGCAGACGAGGACAGGGAGCGACTGAAGCTTTCTTT
TRBV9	few	TRBJ2-6	TRBD2	16	CASTAGGGGGANVLTF	TGTGCCAGCACCGCAGGCGGGGGTGGAGGGGCCAACGTCCTGACTTTC
TRBV20-1	few	TRBJ1-4	.	13	CSARWGRDEKLFF	TGCAGTGCTAGATGGGGTAGGGACGAAAAACTGTTTTTT
TRBV27	many	TRBJ1-1	.	11	CASRANTEAFF	TGTGCCAGCAGGGCGAACACTGAAGCTTTCTTT
TRBV12-3/TRBV12-4	.	TRBJ2-5	.	14	CASSLEAWGETQYF	TGTGCCAGCAGTTTAGAGGCTTGGGGAGAGACCCAGTACTTC
TRBV30	.	TRBJ2-5	TRBD2	14	CAWSIGLAGETQYF	TGTGCCTGGAGTATCGGACTAGCGGGGGAGACCCAGTACTTC
TRBV12-3/TRBV12-4	many	TRBJ2-7	TRBD1	14	CASTIRTGGYEQYF	TGTGCCAGCACCATTAGGACAGGGGGCTACGAGCAGTACTTC
TRBV5-1	.	TRBJ2-3	TRBD2	18	CASSPGLAGATSTDTQYF	TGCGCCAGCAGCCCGGGACTAGCGGGGGCGACTAGCACAGATACGCAGTATTTT
TRBV12-3/TRBV12-4	many	TRBJ1-5	TRBD1	15	CASSLGRGHDQPQHF	TGTGCCAGCAGCTTGGGCAGGGGGCACGATCAGCCCCAGCATTTT